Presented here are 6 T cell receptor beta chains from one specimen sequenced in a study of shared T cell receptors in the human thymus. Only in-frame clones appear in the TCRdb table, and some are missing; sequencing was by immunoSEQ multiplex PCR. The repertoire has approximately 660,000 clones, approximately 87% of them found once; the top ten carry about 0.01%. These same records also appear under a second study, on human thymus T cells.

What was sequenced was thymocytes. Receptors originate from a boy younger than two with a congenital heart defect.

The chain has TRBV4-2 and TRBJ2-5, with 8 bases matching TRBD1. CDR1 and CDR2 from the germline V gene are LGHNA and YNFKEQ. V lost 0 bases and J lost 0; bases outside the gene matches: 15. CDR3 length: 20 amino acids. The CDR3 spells CASSQDIWQGALADQETQYF. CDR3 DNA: TGTGCCAGCAGCCAAGATATATGGCAGGGGGCATTAGCGGACCAAGAGACCCAGTACTTC.

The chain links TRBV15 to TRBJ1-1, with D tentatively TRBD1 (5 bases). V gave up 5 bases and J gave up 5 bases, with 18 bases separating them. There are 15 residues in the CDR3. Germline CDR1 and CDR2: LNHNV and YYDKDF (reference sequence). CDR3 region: CATSPRCEEGTEAFF. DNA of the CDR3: TGTGCCACCAGCCCGAGATGCGAGGAGGGGACTGAAGCTTTCTTT.

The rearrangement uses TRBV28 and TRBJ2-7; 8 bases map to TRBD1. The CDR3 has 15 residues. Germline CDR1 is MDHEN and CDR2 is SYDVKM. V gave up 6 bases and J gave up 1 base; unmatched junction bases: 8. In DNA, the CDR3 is TGTGCCAGCAGCCCGACGGGACAGGCATCCTACGAGCAGTACTTC. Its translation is CASSPTGQASYEQYF.

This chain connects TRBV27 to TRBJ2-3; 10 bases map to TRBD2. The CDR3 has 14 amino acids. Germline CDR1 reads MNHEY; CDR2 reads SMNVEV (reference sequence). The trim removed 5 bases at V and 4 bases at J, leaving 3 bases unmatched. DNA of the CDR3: TGTGCCAGCAGTAAGCTAGCGGGAGCAGATACGCAGTATTTT. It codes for CASSKLAGADTQYF.

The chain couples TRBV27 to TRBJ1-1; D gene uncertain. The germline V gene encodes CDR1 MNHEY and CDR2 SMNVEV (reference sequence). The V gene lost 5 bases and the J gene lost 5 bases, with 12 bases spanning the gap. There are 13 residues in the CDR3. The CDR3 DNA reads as TGTGCCAGCAGTGAGAGGGAGCCGACTGAAGCTTTCTTT. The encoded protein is CASSEREPTEAFF.

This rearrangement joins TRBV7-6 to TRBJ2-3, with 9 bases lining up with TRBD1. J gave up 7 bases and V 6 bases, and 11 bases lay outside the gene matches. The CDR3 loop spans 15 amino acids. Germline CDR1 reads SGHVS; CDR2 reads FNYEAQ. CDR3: CASSPRDRVWNTQYF. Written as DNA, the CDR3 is TGTGCCAGCAGTCCTAGGGACAGGGTGTGGAATACGCAGTATTTT.